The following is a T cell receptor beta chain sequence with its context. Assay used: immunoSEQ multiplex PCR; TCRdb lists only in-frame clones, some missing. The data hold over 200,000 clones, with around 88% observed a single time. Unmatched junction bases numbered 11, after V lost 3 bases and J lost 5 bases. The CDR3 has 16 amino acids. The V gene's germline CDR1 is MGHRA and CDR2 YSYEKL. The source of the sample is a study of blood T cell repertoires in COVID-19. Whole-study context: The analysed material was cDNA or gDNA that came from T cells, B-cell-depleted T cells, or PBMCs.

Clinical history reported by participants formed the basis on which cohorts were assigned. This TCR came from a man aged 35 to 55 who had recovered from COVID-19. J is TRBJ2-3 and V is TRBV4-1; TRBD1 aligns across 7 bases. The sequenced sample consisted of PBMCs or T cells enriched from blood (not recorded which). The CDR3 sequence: CASSQPGQRGRDTQYF. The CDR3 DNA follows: TGCGCCAGCAGCCAGCCGGGACAGCGAGGAAGAGATACGCAGTATTTT.